The clone carrying this TCR beta chain is termed medium-sized. The sorted Tregs were CD4+CD25+CD127-/low cells. The TRBV12-4/TRBJ1-2 clonotypes were amplified using barcode primers with ligated adaptors. A single record per CDR3 protein comes from TCRdb applying MiXCR to the multiplex PCR reads. The sample shows some 2,000 distinct CDR3 sequences, around a sixth of them seen only once. The CDR3 totals 13 residues. Trimming removed 3 bases from V and 1 base from J, with 6 bases in between. The TCR sequence derives from a female donor with breast cancer. The sequenced sample was Tregs sorted from blood. The chain recombines TRBV12-3 or TRBV12-4 with TRBJ1-2; unclear D gene. The CDR3 sequence is CASSLAGNYGYTF. The CDR3 DNA sequence: TGTGCCAGCAGTTTGGCCGGTAACTATGGCTACACCTTC.